These T cell receptor beta chains were read from a single sample in a study of siplizumab effects on memory and regulatory T cells. Profiling relied on immunoSEQ multiplex PCR, and the TCRdb table lists in-frame clones only, not all of them. This sample yields about 40,000 clones, of which approximately 88% are seen a single time; under 0.3% belongs to the top ten. The sample taken for sequencing was naive CD4+ T cells sorted from blood. Receptors originate from a human donor in good health. The conserved cysteine and the conserved F or W are not part of the CDR3 here. The size field is filled for only some rows; it gives once, few, many or a size class.

CDR3	J	size	V
ASSESPGGHTQY	TRBJ2-3	.	TRBV25-1
ASSIDGLAGGSSYEQY	TRBJ2-7	once	TRBV19
ASTGRREGDIQY	TRBJ2-4	.	TRBV7-9
ASSLEGLFYNEQF	TRBJ2-1	.	TRBV5-5
ASKLNTEAF	TRBJ1-1	.	TRBV2
ATRQVMSPGYT	TRBJ1-2	.	TRBV2
ASSQQRTDTQY	TRBJ2-3	.	TRBV4-2
ASSLNNQPQH	TRBJ1-5	.	TRBV5-6
AISISGVRGMNTEAF	TRBJ1-1	.	TRBV10-3
ASRPITYEQY	TRBJ2-7	once	TRBV6-1
ASGPPWERDTQY	TRBJ2-3	.	TRBV12-5
ASLWASGSTDTQY	TRBJ2-3	.	TRBV7-9
SGGTSGNTIY	TRBJ1-3	.	TRBV29-1
ASRLGPSVPDTQY	TRBJ2-3	.	TRBV19
ASSHLQGGQYEQY	TRBJ2-7	.	TRBV4-1
ASSRAPAGASTDTQY	TRBJ2-3	.	TRBV4-2
ASTLRGTNTGELF	TRBJ2-2	.	TRBV19
ASSGTGNSPLH	TRBJ1-6	.	TRBV6-1
ATTSGPGTDTQY	TRBJ2-3	.	TRBV6-4
ATRLGSSYNEQF	TRBJ2-1	.	TRBV2
ASSVDIPTYNEQF	TRBJ2-1	few	TRBV9
ASSPFGQGYHQPQH	TRBJ1-5	.	TRBV5-6
ASVRDRGVNEQF	TRBJ2-1	.	TRBV11-2
ASSRAGLSTDTQY	TRBJ2-3	.	TRBV18
ASSLVSGGANEQF	TRBJ2-1	.	TRBV7-9
ASSPPRTGGAGANEKLF	TRBJ1-4	.	TRBV18
ASRGGNHEQY	TRBJ2-7	.	TRBV27
ASSLYNGYT	TRBJ1-2	.	TRBV5-6
ASSVGGRNTEAF	TRBJ1-1	.	TRBV9
ARSPYGLYNEQF	TRBJ2-1	.	TRBV5-3
ASRPDVDTEAF	TRBJ1-1	.	TRBV11-1
ASSLGTASSYEQY	TRBJ2-7	.	TRBV6-6
ASSRQGATNEKLF	TRBJ1-4	.	TRBV19
ASSLTSGRLETQY	TRBJ2-5	.	TRBV5-1
ASSIGLEETQY	TRBJ2-5	.	TRBV7-7
ASSPLSGLTTDTQY	TRBJ2-3	.	TRBV18
ASSRQGQGYT	TRBJ1-2	.	TRBV27
ASRDRGQLNTEAF	TRBJ1-1	.	TRBV9
ASNPGTVYGYT	TRBJ1-2	.	TRBV28
ASSLGATDTQY	TRBJ2-3	.	TRBV5-5
ASTQDRGRNIQY	TRBJ2-4	.	TRBV19
ASSLQGGEKLF	TRBJ1-4	once	TRBV5-4
ASNPFVGEDYGYT	TRBJ1-2	.	TRBV6-1
ASSPRLRETQY	TRBJ2-5	.	TRBV5-1
ASSLEGAGQY	TRBJ2-7	.	TRBV5-1
ASTEAGNEKLF	TRBJ1-4	.	TRBV25-1
ASSSRDRNTGELF	TRBJ2-2	.	TRBV5-6
ASSEGLAGGNEQF	TRBJ2-1	.	TRBV18
ASSQQGETQY	TRBJ2-5	.	TRBV4-1
ASSAGTSGDRQY	TRBJ2-5	once	TRBV5-1